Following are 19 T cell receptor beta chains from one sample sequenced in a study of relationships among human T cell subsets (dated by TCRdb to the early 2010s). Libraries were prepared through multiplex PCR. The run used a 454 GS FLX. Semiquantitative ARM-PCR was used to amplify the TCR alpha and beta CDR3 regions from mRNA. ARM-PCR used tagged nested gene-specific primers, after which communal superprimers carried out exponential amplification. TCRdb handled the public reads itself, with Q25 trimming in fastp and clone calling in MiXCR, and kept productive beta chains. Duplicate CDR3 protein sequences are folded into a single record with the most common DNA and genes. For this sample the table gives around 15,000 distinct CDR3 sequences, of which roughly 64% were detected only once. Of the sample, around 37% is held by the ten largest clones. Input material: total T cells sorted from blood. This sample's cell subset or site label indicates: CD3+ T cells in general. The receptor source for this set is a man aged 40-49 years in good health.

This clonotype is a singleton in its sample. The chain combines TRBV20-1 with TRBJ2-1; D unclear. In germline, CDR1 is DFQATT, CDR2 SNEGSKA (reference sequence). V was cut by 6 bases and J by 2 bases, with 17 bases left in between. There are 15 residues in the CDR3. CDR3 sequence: CSARPRRGTYNEQFF. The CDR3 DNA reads TGCAGTGCGCGCCCACGGCGAGGTACCTACAATGAGCAGTTCTTC.

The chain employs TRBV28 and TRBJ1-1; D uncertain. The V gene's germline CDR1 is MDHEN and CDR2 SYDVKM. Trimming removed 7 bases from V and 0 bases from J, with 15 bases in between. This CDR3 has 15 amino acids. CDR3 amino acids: CASISPLIMNTEAFF. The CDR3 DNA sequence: TGTGCCAGCATCTCGCCCCTAATCATGAACACTGAAGCTTTCTTT.

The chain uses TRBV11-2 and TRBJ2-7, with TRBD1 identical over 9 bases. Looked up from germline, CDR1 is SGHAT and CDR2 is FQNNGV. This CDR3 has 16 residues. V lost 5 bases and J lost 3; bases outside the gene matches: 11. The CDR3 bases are TGTGCCAGCAGCCTCCGGGCCGGGACAGGGATCTACGAGCAGTACTTC. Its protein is CASSLRAGTGIYEQYF.

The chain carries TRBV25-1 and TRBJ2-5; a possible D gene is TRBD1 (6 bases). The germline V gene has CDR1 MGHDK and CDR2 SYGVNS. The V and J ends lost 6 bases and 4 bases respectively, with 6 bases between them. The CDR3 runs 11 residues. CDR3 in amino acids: CASSRGETQYF. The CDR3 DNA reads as TGTGCCAGCAGCAGGGGAGAGACCCAGTACTTC.

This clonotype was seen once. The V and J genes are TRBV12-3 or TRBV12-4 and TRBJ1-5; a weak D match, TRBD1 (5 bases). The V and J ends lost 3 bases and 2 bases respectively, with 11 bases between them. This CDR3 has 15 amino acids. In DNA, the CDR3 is TGTGCCAGCAGTTTCGGGGGTTCAGGCAATCAGCCCCAGCATTTT. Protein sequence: CASSFGGSGNQPQHF.

CDR3 coding DNA: TGTGCCAGCAGCGTTACAGGGAATCAGCCCCAGCATTTT. Translated, it gives CASSVTGNQPQHF. The J gene is TRBJ1-5, the V gene TRBV11-2; TRBD1 might be the D (6 bases). CDR1 SGHAT and CDR2 FQNNGV come from the germline V gene. This CDR3 comprises 13 residues. V was clipped by 5 bases and J by 4 bases, with 9 bases between them.

CDR3 region: CASSSPGLAGEVGNEQFF. CDR3 coding DNA: TGTGCCAGCAGTTCCCCCGGACTAGCGGGAGAAGTTGGGAATGAGCAGTTCTTC. This chain connects TRBV27 to TRBJ2-1; 13 bases are a match to TRBD2. CDR1 is MNHEY, CDR2 SMNVEV, per germline (reference sequence). The CDR3 runs to 18 residues. V shed 4 bases and J 7 bases; nucleotides not matched to a gene: 13.

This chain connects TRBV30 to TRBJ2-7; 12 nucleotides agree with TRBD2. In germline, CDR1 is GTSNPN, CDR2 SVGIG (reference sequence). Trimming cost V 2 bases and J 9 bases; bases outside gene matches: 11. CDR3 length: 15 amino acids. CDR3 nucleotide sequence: TGTGCCTGGAGTAAGAGCAGACTAGCGGGAGCTGGGCAGTACTTC. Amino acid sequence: CAWSKSRLAGAGQYF.

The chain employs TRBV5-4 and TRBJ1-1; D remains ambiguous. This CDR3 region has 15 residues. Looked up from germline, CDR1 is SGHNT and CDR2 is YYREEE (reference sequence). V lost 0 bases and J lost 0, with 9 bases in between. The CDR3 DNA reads TGTGCCAGCAGCTTGGGAGTAAAGATGAACACTGAAGCTTTCTTT. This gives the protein CASSLGVKMNTEAFF. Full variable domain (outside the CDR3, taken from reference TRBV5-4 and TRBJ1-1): ETGVTQSPTHLIKTRGQQVTLRCSSQSGHNTVSWYQQALGQGPQFIFQYYREEENGRGNFPPRFSGLQFPNYSSELNVNALELDDSALYLCASSLGVKMNTEAFFGQGTRLTVV.

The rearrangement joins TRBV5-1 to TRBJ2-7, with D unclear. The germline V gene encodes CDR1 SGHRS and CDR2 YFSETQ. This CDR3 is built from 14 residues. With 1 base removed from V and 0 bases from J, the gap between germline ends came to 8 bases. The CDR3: CASSLSVYSYEQYF. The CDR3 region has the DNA TGCGCCAGCAGCTTGTCTGTATACTCCTACGAGCAGTACTTC. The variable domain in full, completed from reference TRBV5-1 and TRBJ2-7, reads KAGVTQTPRYLIKTRGQQVTLSCSPISGHRSVSWYQQTPGQGLQFLFEYFSETQRNKGNFPGRFSGRQFSNSRSEMNVSTLELGDSALYLCASSLSVYSYEQYFGPGTRLTVT.

The CDR3 spells CASSFRQATNIQYF. The DNA for the CDR3 is TGTGCCAGCAGCTTCAGACAGGCCACGAACATTCAGTACTTC. The chain uses TRBV11-2 and TRBJ2-4, with D possibly matching TRBD1 (6 bases). Per germline, CDR1 SGHAT and CDR2 FQNNGV. Trimming left V 3 bases short and J 7 bases short, with 13 bases between. CDR3 length: 14 amino acids. The full variable domain, rest sourced from reference TRBV11-2 and TRBJ2-4, is EAGVAQSPRYKIIEKRQSVAFWCNPISGHATLYWYQQILGQGPKLLIQFQNNGVVDDSQLPKDRFSAERLKGVDSTLKIQPAKLEDSAVYLCASSFRQATNIQYFGAGTRLSVL.

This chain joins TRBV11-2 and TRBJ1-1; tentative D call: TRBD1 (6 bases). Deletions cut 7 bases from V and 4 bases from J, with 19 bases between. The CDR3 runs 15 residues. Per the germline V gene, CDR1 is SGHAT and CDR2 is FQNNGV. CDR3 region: CASNFMRGLGTEAFF. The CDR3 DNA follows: TGTGCCAGCAACTTTATGAGGGGGTTGGGCACTGAAGCTTTCTTT.

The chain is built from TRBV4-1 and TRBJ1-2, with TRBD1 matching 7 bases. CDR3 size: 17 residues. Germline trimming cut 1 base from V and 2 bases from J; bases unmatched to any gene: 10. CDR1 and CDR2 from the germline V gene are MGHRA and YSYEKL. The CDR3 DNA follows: TGCGCCAGCAGCCAAGCCGGAGCCACGGACAGGAACTATGGCTACACCTTC. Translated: CASSQAGATDRNYGYTF.

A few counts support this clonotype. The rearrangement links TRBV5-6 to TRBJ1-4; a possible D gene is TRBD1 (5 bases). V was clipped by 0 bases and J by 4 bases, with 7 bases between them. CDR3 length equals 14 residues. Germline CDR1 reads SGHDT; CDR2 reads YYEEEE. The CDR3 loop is CASSLGGINEKLFF. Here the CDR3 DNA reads TGTGCCAGCAGCTTGGGGGGGATTAATGAAAAACTGTTTTTT.

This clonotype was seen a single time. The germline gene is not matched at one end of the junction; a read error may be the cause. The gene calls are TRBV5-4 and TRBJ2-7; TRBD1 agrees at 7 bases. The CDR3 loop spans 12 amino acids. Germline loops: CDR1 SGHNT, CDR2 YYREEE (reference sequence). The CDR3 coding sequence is TGCGCCACCGACGGACAGGACTACGAGCAGTACTTC. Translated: CATDGQDYEQYF.

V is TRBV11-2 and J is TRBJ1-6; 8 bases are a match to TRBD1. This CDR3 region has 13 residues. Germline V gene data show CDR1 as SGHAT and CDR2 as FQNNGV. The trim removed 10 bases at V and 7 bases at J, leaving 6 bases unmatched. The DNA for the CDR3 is TGTGCCACTAGTCAGGGGGCCAATTCACCCCTCCACTTT. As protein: CATSQGANSPLHF.

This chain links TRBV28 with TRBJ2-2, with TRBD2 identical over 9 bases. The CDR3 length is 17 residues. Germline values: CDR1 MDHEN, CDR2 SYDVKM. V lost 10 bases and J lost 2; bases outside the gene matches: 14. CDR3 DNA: TGTGCCACCCACTCCGCCGCGGGAGGGATAAACACCGGGGAGCTGTTTTTT. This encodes CATHSAAGGINTGELFF.

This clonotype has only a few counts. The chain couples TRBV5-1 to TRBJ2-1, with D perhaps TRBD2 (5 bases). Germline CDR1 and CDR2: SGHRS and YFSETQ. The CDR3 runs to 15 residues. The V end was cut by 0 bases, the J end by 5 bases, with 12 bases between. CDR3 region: CASSLEPPRDNEQFF. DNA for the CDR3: TGCGCCAGCAGCTTGGAACCGCCGAGGGACAATGAGCAGTTCTTC.

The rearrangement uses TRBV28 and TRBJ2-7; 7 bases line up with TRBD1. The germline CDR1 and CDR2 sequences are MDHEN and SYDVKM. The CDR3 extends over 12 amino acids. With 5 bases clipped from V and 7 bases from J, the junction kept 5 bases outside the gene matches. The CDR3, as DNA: TGTGCCAGCAGTGGACAGGTTCTGGAGCAGTACTTC. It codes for CASSGQVLEQYF.